This TCR beta chain stems from a study of persistence of HIV-infected CD4 T cells. Anti-CD3/anti-CD28 beads served as a nonspecific positive control stimulus. CD4+ T cells upregulating both CD40 ligand and CD69 were sorted as responding cells. On this clone: The antigen remains undetermined.

This was the immunoSEQ version 4 assay in survey mode. Here immunoSEQ multiplex PCR was the method, and the copy in TCRdb shows in-frame clones only, minus some. The data hold 40,000 to 45,000 clones, with approximately 88% observed a single time. The germline V gene has CDR1 LNHDA and CDR2 SQIVND (reference sequence). Trimming at V came to 5 bases and at J to 2 bases, leaving 5 bases not matched to a gene. This CDR3 is built from 14 residues. The clonotype was recovered from an adult man with HIV who was CMV-seropositive. The source material was CD4+ T cells sorted from PBMCs after roughly 18-hour stimulation, sampled from a patient who received antiretroviral therapy. This sequence joins TRBV19 and TRBJ1-1, with TRBD1 matching 7 bases. The CDR3 DNA sequence: TGTGCCAGTAGTCTCCGACAGGGAAACACTGAAGCTTTCTTT. This gives the protein CASSLRQGNTEAFF.